These 15 T cell receptor beta chains originate from one sample sequenced in a study of CD8+CD57+ T cells in acquired aplastic anemia. The TCR beta profiling, which covered VDJ combination and CDR3 sequence, was carried out using genomic DNA as the template. TCRdb re-derived calls from the reads in MiXCR, one entry per CDR3 protein. The data hold about 180,000 distinct CDR3 sequences, with 35% to 50% observed a single time. Sequencing was performed on sorted CD4+, CD8+, or CD8+CD57+ T cells (not recorded which) from PBMCs. The receptors were gathered from a human donor in good health.

This chain joins TRBV20-1 and TRBJ1-5; no clear D. The ends were cut back, 4 bases at V and 0 bases at J, with 13 bases in the middle. This CDR3 is built from 15 residues. In germline, CDR1 is DFQATT, CDR2 SNEGSKA (reference sequence). CDR3 sequence: CSAKDGTYSNQPQHF. The CDR3 region has the DNA TGCAGTGCTAAGGACGGAACTTATAGCAATCAGCCCCAGCATTTT.

This clonotype showed up just a few times. The chain carries TRBV18 and TRBJ2-7; TRBD1 matches 9 bases. CDR1 KGHSH and CDR2 LQKENI come from the germline V gene. The trim removed 2 bases at V and 4 bases at J, leaving 6 bases unmatched. This CDR3 contains 15 residues. The CDR3 sequence: CASSPGGTGLYEQYF. The CDR3, as DNA: TGTGCCAGCTCACCAGGCGGGACAGGGCTTTACGAGCAGTACTTC.

The rearrangement uses TRBV7-2 and TRBJ2-5; 8 nucleotides line up with TRBD2. Trimming cost V 5 bases and J 4 bases; bases outside gene matches: 3. The CDR3 spans 13 residues. Germline CDR1 SGHTA, CDR2 FQGNSA. The CDR3 DNA is TGTGCCAGCAGCCCGGGAGGGACAGAGACCCAGTACTTC. Amino acid sequence: CASSPGGTETQYF. The full variable domain, completed using reference TRBV7-2 and TRBJ2-5, is GAGVSQSPSNKVTEKGKDVELRCDPISGHTALYWYRQSLGQGLEFLIYFQGNSAPDKSGLPSDRFSAERTGGSVSTLTIQRTQQEDSAVYLCASSPGGTETQYFGPGTRLLVL.

The CDR3 here is CASSTTLATYEQYF. As DNA, the CDR3 is TGTGCCAGCAGCACCACGCTAGCGACCTACGAGCAGTACTTC. The rearrangement uses TRBV11-2 and TRBJ2-7; D possibly corresponds to TRBD2 (6 bases). Trimming took 5 bases from V and 2 from J, leaving 13 bases between them. Germline CDR1 and CDR2: SGHAT and FQNNGV. The CDR3 runs 14 residues.

This clonotype was observed at least ten times. V and J are TRBV7-2 and TRBJ1-2; no firm D call. The V end was cut by 2 bases, the J end by 0 bases, with 7 bases between. This CDR3 has 14 amino acids. Germline V gives CDR1 SGHTA, CDR2 FQGNSA. CDR3 residues: CASSLHGANYGYTF. The CDR3 DNA reads TGTGCCAGCAGCTTACACGGGGCTAACTATGGCTACACCTTC.

The chain has TRBV29-1 and TRBJ1-1; no clear D gene. The CDR3 is 15 residues long. Trimming pared 4 bases from V and 3 bases from J, leaving 18 bases between. In germline, CDR1 is SQVTM, CDR2 ANQGSEA. CDR3 bases: TGCAGCGTTGTTCCAGCAGCGGGTTTAGACACTGAAGCTTTCTTT. This gives the protein CSVVPAAGLDTEAFF.

The V call is TRBV2, the J call TRBJ1-5; the D is unclear. Germline lookup yields CDR1 SNHLY and CDR2 FYNNEI. The V end lost 8 bases, the J end lost 6 bases, and 14 bases lay between the germline ends. The CDR3 totals 13 residues. The DNA for the CDR3 is TGTGCCAGCTGCCTCGGGGTCGGTCAGCCCCAGCATTTT. Its translation is CASCLGVGQPQHF.

The V call is TRBV5-1, the J call TRBJ1-2; D uncertain. Trimming cost V 3 bases and J 7 bases, with 10 bases left between them. Germline V gene lookup returns CDR1 SGHRS and CDR2 YFSETQ. CDR3 size: 12 residues. Here the CDR3 DNA reads TGCGCCAGCAGCTCGGAAGAGAGTGGCTACACCTTC. It codes for CASSSEESGYTF.

This clonotype was seen a handful of times. The rearrangement joins TRBV10-3 to TRBJ1-2; possible D gene TRBD1, 5 bases. V shed 3 bases and J shed 4 bases, with 9 bases lying between them. This CDR3 spans 13 amino acids. CDR1 is ENHRY and CDR2 is SYGVKD in the germline V gene. CDR3 region: CAISDLGTYGYTF. The CDR3 nucleotides read TGTGCCATCAGTGATTTGGGGACCTATGGCTACACCTTC.

The chain recombines TRBV20-1 with TRBJ1-2; tentative D call: TRBD1 (6 bases). Germline V gene sequence: CDR1 DFQATT, CDR2 SNEGSKA (reference sequence). The CDR3 is 13 amino acids. With 6 bases removed from V and 4 bases from J, the gap between germline ends came to 15 bases. The CDR3 loop reads CSAAHRDPYGYTF. DNA of the CDR3: TGCAGTGCAGCGCACAGGGATCCCTATGGCTACACCTTC.

The rearrangement joins TRBV6-2 or TRBV6-3 to TRBJ2-3; D is perhaps TRBD1 or TRBD2 (5 bases each). CDR1 is MNHEY, CDR2 SVGEGT, per germline. Trimming cost V 0 bases and J 2 bases, with 18 bases left between them. CDR3 length: 18 amino acids. CDR3 DNA sequence: TGTGCCAGCAGTTACTCCCTTAAACGGGGCAGGGCCACAGATACGCAGTATTTT. It translates to CASSYSLKRGRATDTQYF.

This chain connects TRBV18 to TRBJ2-5; D not resolved. Trimming took off 3 bases at V and 0 bases at J, with 8 bases between the two ends. This CDR3 comprises 14 residues. CDR1 is KGHSH, CDR2 LQKENI, per germline. The CDR3 here is CASSPLSNQETQYF. The DNA for the CDR3 is TGTGCCAGCTCACCGTTGAGCAACCAAGAGACCCAGTACTTC.

On this clonotype: A clone one base away is much larger, so this may be a read error. J is TRBJ1-2 and V is TRBV4-3; D unclear. The germline CDR1 and CDR2 sequences are LGHNA and YSLEER. This CDR3 comprises 17 residues. CDR3 nucleotide sequence: TGCACCAGCAGCCCCGGGCCGAATAGGCGATCCCTCTATGGCTACACCTTC. This sequence encodes CTSSPGPNRRSLYGYTF.

The sample holds one count of this clonotype. A much larger clonotype is one base distant, so this may be a read error. The rearrangement joins TRBV3-1 to TRBJ2-7; D is uncertain. V was cut by 0 bases and J by 1 base, with 10 bases left in between. CDR3 length: 15 residues. Germline V gene lookup returns CDR1 LGHDT and CDR2 YNNKEL (reference sequence). CDR3 DNA sequence: TGTGCCAGCAGCCAAGAAGCCGCCTTATCCTACGAGCAGTACTTC. This gives the protein CASSQEAALSYEQYF.

There are a few counts of this clonotype. This rearrangement joins TRBV4-1 to TRBJ2-1; D gene ambiguous. The CDR3 is 14 residues long. V was trimmed by 1 base and J by 16 bases, leaving 20 bases between them. Germline CDR1 reads MGHRA; CDR2 reads YSYEKL. This chain's CDR3 is CASSQGRIADPRFF. The CDR3 nucleotides are TGCGCCAGCAGCCAAGGGAGAATAGCCGACCCCCGCTTCTTC.